The clone carrying this TCR beta chain came up a few times. Its antigen remains unknown. This sample was included in a study of post-analysis software for immune sequencing data. The wider study: Recorded subtypes: relapsing-remitting, secondary progressive, progressive-relapsing; some patients unannotated. Study-wide results and caveats: Normalized Chao1 diversity was significantly lower in multiple sclerosis patients than in controls. TRBV5-6, TRBV5-1 and TRBV20-1 were among a few TRBV segments more frequent in patients than controls.

The CDR3 loop spans 14 amino acids. Each TCR beta cDNA library carried unique molecular identifiers. Between roughly 0.9 and 11 million T cells gave rise to 500,000 to 600,000 cDNA molecules. TCRdb passed the PCR reads through MiXCR, listing each CDR3 protein once. The sample comprises hundreds of thousands of distinct CDR3 sequences, 30% of which are singletons, and roughly 0.54% rests with the top ten. Sequenced: blood. The chain has TRBV21-1 and TRBJ2-3. TRBV21-1 corresponds to a pseudogene. The receptor was derived from a girl aged 5 to 17 with multiple sclerosis. The CDR3 is CASTKATSTDTQYF. CDR3 in DNA: TGTGCCAGCACCAAAGCCACTAGCACAGATACGCAGTATTTT.